Following are 8 T cell receptor beta chains from one sample sequenced in a study of response to subunit inactivated influenza vaccine. TCRdb ran MiXCR on the RT-PCR reads and lists one entry per CDR3 protein. Here the sample spans more than 550,000 distinct CDR3 sequences, around 11% being singletons. These data were likewise used in another study, on T cells expressing NK-cell markers. This second report adds: Making the TCR beta cDNA relied on 5'RACE template switching with UMIs.

Sequencing was performed on PBMCs from blood, taken on the day of vaccination. These receptors all stem from a man in his forties or fifties who received an inactivated influenza vaccine.

This clonotype was picked up a small number of times. The gene calls are TRBV7-2 and TRBJ2-1; 13 bases are a match to TRBD2. There are 16 residues in the CDR3. Trimming at V came to 5 bases and at J to 7 bases, leaving 8 bases not matched to a gene. CDR1 and CDR2 from the germline V gene are SGHTA and FQGNSA. The CDR3 reads CASSPTSGRAGNEQFF. CDR3 bases: TGTGCCAGCAGCCCAACTAGCGGGAGGGCCGGGAATGAGCAGTTCTTC.

This clonotype has only a few counts. V usage is TRBV4-3 and J usage is TRBJ2-3, with 7 bases that match TRBD2. The CDR3 extends over 17 amino acids. Germline lookup yields CDR1 LGHNA and CDR2 YSLEER. The junction had 6 bases not matched to a gene; V was cut back by 0 bases and J by 0 bases. DNA of the CDR3: TGCGCCAGCAGCCAAGATCGCGGTAGCGGGAGCACAGATACGCAGTATTTT. It specifies CASSQDRGSGSTDTQYF.

V gene TRBV11-2 combines with J gene TRBJ2-3, with TRBD1 as a possible D gene (6 bases). Germline V gene lookup returns CDR1 SGHAT and CDR2 FQNNGV. V lost 1 base, J lost 6 bases, and 26 bases lay in between. CDR3 length equals 19 residues. CDR3 DNA: TGTGCCAGCAGCTTAGTCCACCTCAGGCGTCAGGGGAGAGAGGATACGCAGTATTTT. Its translation is CASSLVHLRRQGREDTQYF.

The rearrangement joins TRBV20-1 to TRBJ1-2; 7 bases align to TRBD1. This CDR3 contains 14 residues. Per germline, CDR1 DFQATT and CDR2 SNEGSKA (reference sequence). Trimming took 4 bases from V and 8 from J; bases not matched to a gene: 13. CDR3: CSAKVGTVVRGYTF. In DNA, the CDR3 is TGCAGTGCTAAGGTTGGGACAGTAGTTCGGGGCTACACCTTC.

This clonotype was seen a handful of times. V is TRBV10-3 and J is TRBJ2-7; 8 nucleotides align to TRBD2. V lost 0 bases and J lost 3; bases outside the gene matches: 1. Germline loops: CDR1 ENHRY, CDR2 SYGVKD. The CDR3 runs to 14 residues. In DNA, the CDR3 is TGTGCCATCAGTGAGTCGAGCGGGAGCTACGAGCAGTACTTC. Protein sequence: CAISESSGSYEQYF.

V usage is TRBV6-6 and J usage is TRBJ2-7; D is perhaps TRBD1 (5 bases). The V end lost 7 bases, the J end lost 1 base, and 8 bases lay between the germline ends. Germline assignment: CDR1 MNHNY and CDR2 SVGAGI (reference sequence). The CDR3 runs to 12 residues. Written as DNA, the CDR3 is TGTGCCAGCATGACAGCATCCTACGAGCAGTACTTC. This encodes CASMTASYEQYF.

This clonotype turned up a few times. The V gene is TRBV4-3, the J gene TRBJ2-7; 9 nucleotides agree with TRBD1. Germline V gene data show CDR1 as LGHNA and CDR2 as YSLEER. The CDR3 is 15 amino acids. Unmatched junction bases numbered 7, after V lost 3 bases and J lost 4 bases. The CDR3 here is CASSQIPGTGYEQYF. For the CDR3, the DNA is TGCGCCAGCAGCCAGATACCCGGGACAGGGTACGAGCAGTACTTC.

The table lists this clonotype with many counts. V and J are TRBV2 and TRBJ2-1; D is undetermined. Trimming removed 5 bases at V and 1 base at J, with 12 bases between. The CDR3 runs to 15 residues. CDR1 SNHLY and CDR2 FYNNEI come from the germline V gene. Here the CDR3 reads CASSQLQKSYNEQFF. As DNA, the CDR3 is TGTGCCAGCAGTCAACTACAAAAATCCTACAATGAGCAGTTCTTC. The full variable domain, rest sourced from reference TRBV2 and TRBJ2-1, is EPEVTQTPSHQVTQMGQEVILRCVPISNHLYFYWYRQILGQKVEFLVSFYNNEISEKSEIFDDQFSVERPDGSNFTLKIRSTKLEDSAMYFCASSQLQKSYNEQFFGPGTRLTVL.